One and the same sample provided the 14 T cell receptor beta chains below, sequenced in a study of T cells in Graves' hyperthyroidism and ophthalmopathy. The investigators amplified TCR beta CDR3 regions from RNA transcripts. The TCR CDR3 first-round RT-PCR relied on the HTBI primer set. TCRdb ran MiXCR on the multiplex PCR reads and lists one entry per CDR3 protein. In the table there are 650,000 to 850,000 distinct CDR3 sequences, roughly a sixth of which are singletons. Material for sequencing was blood. Receptors originate from a woman between 45 and 65 years old with Graves' hyperthyroidism that later progressed to Graves' ophthalmopathy.

This clonotype was counted many times. The chain uses TRBV29-1 and TRBJ1-1; D remains ambiguous. This CDR3 is 13 amino acids long. The V and J ends lost 8 bases and 1 base respectively, with 14 bases between them. Germline V gene sequence: CDR1 SQVTM, CDR2 ANQGSEA. CDR3 protein: CSIVRISNTEAFF. The DNA for the CDR3 is TGCAGCATCGTACGGATCTCGAACACTGAAGCTTTCTTT.

This clonotype was picked up many times. The chain combines TRBV2 with TRBJ1-4; 7 bases match TRBD1. This CDR3 spans 15 amino acids. With 6 bases clipped from V and 0 bases from J, the junction kept 4 bases outside the gene matches. Germline values: CDR1 SNHLY, CDR2 FYNNEI. DNA for the CDR3: TGTGCCAGCAGGACAGGGCCCGCAACTAATGAAAAACTGTTTTTT. Translation gives CASRTGPATNEKLFF.

In this sample, this clonotype turned up many times. V is TRBV18 and J is TRBJ1-5; D might be TRBD1 (5 bases). The germline gives CDR1 KGHSH, CDR2 LQKENI. V was shortened by 3 bases and J by 2 bases, with 11 bases between the two germline ends. The CDR3 is 15 residues long. DNA of the CDR3: TGTGCCAGCTCACCGGGACTCGAAGGCAATCAGCCCCAGCATTTT. Its protein is CASSPGLEGNQPQHF.

This clonotype showed up many times. The rearrangement uses TRBV5-1 and TRBJ2-2; D is perhaps TRBD1 (6 bases). Germline CDR1 SGHRS, CDR2 YFSETQ. V lost 5 bases and J lost 0, with 11 bases in between. The CDR3 extends over 15 amino acids. The CDR3 reads CASSDEGANTGELFF. The CDR3 bases are TGCGCCAGCAGTGATGAGGGGGCGAACACCGGGGAGCTGTTTTTT.

Comments on this clonotype: Since no conserved phenylalanine or tryptophan closes the CDR3, a read error is the likely cause. The chain links TRBV20-1 to TRBJ1-5, with D perhaps matching TRBD1 (6 bases). Trimming cost V 6 bases and J 4 bases, with 13 bases left between them. The germline V gene encodes CDR1 DFQATT and CDR2 SNEGSKA (reference sequence). The CDR3 runs 13 residues. CDR3 amino acids: CSAIGTRNQPQHS. DNA of the CDR3: TGCAGTGCCATCGGGACACGGAATCAGCCCCAGCATTCT.

The V gene is TRBV7-9, the J gene TRBJ1-3, with D uncertain. Trimming took 3 bases from V and 0 from J, leaving 9 bases between them. Per the germline V gene, CDR1 is SEHNR and CDR2 is FQNEAQ (reference sequence). The CDR3 is made up of 15 amino acids. CDR3 in amino acids: CASSFSLLSGNTIYF. CDR3 DNA sequence: TGTGCCAGCAGCTTCTCCCTGCTCTCTGGAAACACCATATATTTT.

V and J are TRBV14 and TRBJ2-1; the D is unclear. This CDR3 is built from 16 residues. With 0 bases removed from V and 3 bases from J, the gap between germline ends came to 12 bases. CDR1 SGHDN and CDR2 FVKESK come from the germline V gene. The CDR3 DNA sequence: TGTGCCAGCAGCCAAGAGGCCCTCCCGAACTACAATGAGCAGTTCTTC. This sequence encodes CASSQEALPNYNEQFF.

This chain joins TRBV7-8 and TRBJ2-1; D is possibly TRBD2 (5 bases). The CDR3 is 14 residues long. V was cut by 5 bases and J by 11 bases, with 19 bases left in between. Germline V CDR1 and CDR2: SGHVS, FQNEAQ. The CDR3 sequence: CASSLSGLLLKQFF. DNA of the CDR3: TGTGCCAGCAGCCTATCCGGACTTCTCCTAAAGCAGTTCTTC.

J is TRBJ2-3 and V is TRBV25-1, with 9 nucleotides matching TRBD1. Germline CDR1 reads MGHDK; CDR2 reads SYGVNS. The V segment lost 2 bases and the J segment 4 bases; nucleotides outside the gene matches: 10. The CDR3 has 17 residues. In DNA form, the CDR3 reads TGTGCCAGCAGTGAACCCAGGGACAGGGCGGGCTCAGATACGCAGTATTTT. It codes for CASSEPRDRAGSDTQYF.

The chain couples TRBV12-3 or TRBV12-4 to TRBJ1-2; the D is unclear. V was clipped by 2 bases and J by 8 bases, with 9 bases between them. The CDR3 spans 12 residues. CDR3 protein: CASSLKEKGYTF. CDR3 bases: TGTGCCAGCAGTTTAAAGGAGAAAGGCTACACCTTC.

Here the CDR3 DNA reads TGTGCCAGCTCACCACCTACCAGGACCTACGAGCAGTACTTC. Translation gives CASSPPTRTYEQYF. The V gene is TRBV18, the J gene TRBJ2-7; D not resolved. V gave up 0 bases and J gave up 2 bases, with 8 bases separating them. CDR3 length: 14 amino acids. Germline-derived CDR1 and CDR2 are KGHSH and LQKENI.

This clonotype was counted many times. The V gene is TRBV6-1, the J gene TRBJ1-1, with TRBD1 matching over 8 bases. Losses at the gene ends were 7 bases for V and 4 bases for J; bases not matched to a gene: 11. This CDR3 spans 15 amino acids. Germline values: CDR1 MNHNS, CDR2 SASEGT. Here the CDR3 DNA reads TGTGCCAGCACCGCGACAAGAACAGGGGGCACTGAAGCTTTCTTT. Amino acid sequence: CASTATRTGGTEAFF.

This clonotype was detected a few times. The V and J genes are TRBV19 and TRBJ1-1, with 7 bases aligning to TRBD1. CDR3 size: 16 residues. V trimming: 7 bases; J trimming: 2 bases; junction bases outside the gene matches: 13. CDR1 is LNHDA, CDR2 SQIVND, per germline (reference sequence). The CDR3 reads CASKYAWAGGNTEAFF. DNA for the CDR3: TGTGCCAGTAAATACGCGTGGGCAGGGGGAAACACTGAAGCTTTCTTT.

The chain employs TRBV3-1 and TRBJ2-5, with a tentative D call TRBD2 (6 bases). The CDR3 covers 12 residues. Trimming left V 4 bases short and J 14 bases short, with 17 bases between. Germline-derived CDR1 and CDR2 are LGHDT and YNNKEL (reference sequence). CDR3 coding DNA: TGTGCCAGCAGCCGGTTGGGGGGAGCAACCTACTTC. Translating it yields CASSRLGGATYF.